Following are 21 T cell receptor beta chains from one sample sequenced in a study of identifying expanded T cells in peripheral blood. Profiling relied on immunoSEQ multiplex PCR, and the TCRdb table lists in-frame clones only, not all of them. The table lists 81,000 or so clones, about four fifths of them singletons. Sequences were obtained from blood. These receptors were taken from a person between 18 and 75 years old in good health.

The chain couples TRBV28 to TRBJ2-3, with a possible D match to TRBD1 (5 bases). V shed 5 bases and J shed 0 bases, with 15 bases lying between them. CDR1 is MDHEN, CDR2 SYDVKM, per germline. The CDR3 totals 16 residues. The CDR3: CASSPPGQGSTDTQYF. DNA of the CDR3: TGTGCCAGCAGTCCCCCCGGGCAGGGAAGCACAGATACGCAGTATTTT.

Regarding this clone: The germline gene is not matched at one end of the junction; a read error may be the cause. The V gene is TRBV7-9, the J gene TRBJ2-7; D is undetermined. Germline V gene lookup returns CDR1 SEHNR and CDR2 FQNEAQ (reference sequence). CDR3 size: 13 residues. CDR3 in DNA: TGTGCCAGCAGTTTAGGGTACTCCTACGAGCAGTACTTC. Translation gives CASSLGYSYEQYF.

The chain joins TRBV7-2 to TRBJ1-1, with D tentatively TRBD1 (5 bases). This CDR3 is 15 amino acids long. Deletions cut 5 bases from V and 2 bases from J, with 15 bases between. Germline V lookup: CDR1 SGHTA, CDR2 FQGNSA. For the CDR3, the DNA is TGTGCCAGCAGCCAACTCGCGGGGGGAAACACTGAAGCTTTCTTT. It is translated as CASSQLAGGNTEAFF.

Only one count was recorded for this clone. The chain carries TRBV28 and TRBJ1-1, with no clear D. The ends were cut back, 3 bases at V and 4 bases at J, with 3 bases in the middle. Per the germline V gene, CDR1 is MDHEN and CDR2 is SYDVKM. The CDR3 has 11 residues. CDR3 coding DNA: TGTGCCAGCAGTTTTGGCACTGAAGCTTTCTTT. This sequence encodes CASSFGTEAFF. Variable domain in full (rest from reference TRBV28 and TRBJ1-1): DVKVTQSSRYLVKRTGEKVFLECVQDMDHENMFWYRQDPGLGLRLIYFSYDVKMKEKGDIPEGYSVSREKKERFSLILESASTNQTSMYLCASSFGTEAFFGQGTRLTVV.

CDR3 residues: CASRLGGRDEAFF. DNA for the CDR3: TGTGCCAGCAGATTGGGGGGGCGCGATGAAGCTTTCTTT. The chain carries TRBV6-6 and TRBJ1-1; a weak D match, TRBD1 (6 bases). The CDR3 loop spans 13 amino acids. Germline V lookup: CDR1 MNHNY, CDR2 SVGAGI (reference sequence). The V end lost 6 bases, the J end lost 7 bases, and 15 bases lay between the germline ends.

The V call is TRBV27, the J call TRBJ2-7, with D unclear. Deletions cut 5 bases from V and 0 bases from J, with 17 bases between. Germline lookup yields CDR1 MNHEY and CDR2 SMNVEV (reference sequence). The CDR3 extends over 16 amino acids. The CDR3 is CASSSVGGVTSYEQYF. CDR3 DNA: TGTGCCAGCAGTAGTGTTGGCGGAGTGACCTCCTACGAGCAGTACTTC.

The chain combines TRBV19 with TRBJ2-3; no firm D call. The CDR3 consists of 15 residues. V lost 3 bases to trimming and J lost 1 base, with 11 bases between them. Germline-derived CDR1 and CDR2 are LNHDA and SQIVND (reference sequence). CDR3 sequence reads: CASSIGLSGTDTQYF. The CDR3 region has the DNA TGTGCCAGTAGTATTGGGCTGAGCGGCACAGATACGCAGTATTTT. Complete variable domain (other parts from reference TRBV19 and TRBJ2-3): DGGITQSPKYLFRKEGQNVTLSCEQNLNHDAMYWYRQDPGQGLRLIYYSQIVNDFQKGDIAEGYSVSREKKESFPLTVTSAQKNPTAFYLCASSIGLSGTDTQYFGPGTRLTVL.

The chain uses TRBV6-6 and TRBJ1-1, with a weak D call TRBD1 (5 bases). The length of the CDR3 is 13 residues. From germline, CDR1 is MNHNY and CDR2 SVGAGI (reference sequence). V was cut by 7 bases and J by 1 base, with 10 bases left in between. CDR3 residues: CASTRTKNTEAFF. DNA of the CDR3: TGTGCCAGCACGAGGACAAAGAACACTGAAGCTTTCTTT.

Regarding this clone: The sample contains more than one DNA sequence encoding this CDR3. This chain joins TRBV11-2 and TRBJ2-1, with 14 bases identical to TRBD2. After removal of 5 bases from V and 7 bases from J, the junction contained 4 bases not matched to a gene. The CDR3 is 15 residues long. Per germline, CDR1 SGHAT and CDR2 FQNNGV. In nucleotides, the CDR3 is TGTGCCAGCAGCCCCGGGACTAGCGGGAGTAATGAGCAGTTCTTC. It codes for CASSPGTSGSNEQFF.

V is TRBV2 and J is TRBJ1-2, with 10 bases identical to TRBD1. The CDR3 is 13 residues long. The junction had 0 bases not matched to a gene; V was cut back by 6 bases and J by 2 bases. CDR1 and CDR2 (germline): SNHLY, FYNNEI. The CDR3 is CASRDRGNYGYTF. The CDR3 DNA is TGTGCCAGCAGGGACAGGGGGAACTATGGCTACACCTTC.

The rearrangement joins TRBV29-1 to TRBJ2-1, with D possibly TRBD2 on 5 matching bases. Germline CDR1 reads SQVTM; CDR2 reads ANQGSEA. CDR3 size: 12 residues. V gave up 7 bases and J gave up 3 bases, with 10 bases separating them. CDR3 residues: CSGEGGYNEQFF. CDR3 DNA sequence: TGCAGCGGAGAGGGTGGCTACAATGAGCAGTTCTTC.

V gene TRBV7-6 combines with J gene TRBJ2-2; D call uncertain. Per the germline V gene, CDR1 is SGHVS and CDR2 is FNYEAQ. Trimming cost V 1 base and J 4 bases, with 10 bases left between them. The CDR3 has 15 residues. CDR3 in amino acids: CASSLGNGRTGELFF. Here the CDR3 DNA reads TGTGCCAGCAGCTTAGGGAACGGCCGCACCGGGGAGCTGTTTTTT. Complete variable domain (other parts from reference TRBV7-6 and TRBJ2-2): GAGVSQSPRYKVTKRGQDVALRCDPISGHVSLYWYRQALGQGPEFLTYFNYEAQQDKSGLPNDRFSAERPEGSISTLTIQRTEQRDSAMYRCASSLGNGRTGELFFGEGSRLTVL.

The gene calls are TRBV9 and TRBJ2-2; D assignment may be TRBD1 or TRBD2 (6 bases each). From germline, CDR1 is SGDLS and CDR2 YYNGEE. V lost 4 bases to trimming and J lost 14 bases, with 12 bases between them. The CDR3 extends over 11 amino acids. CDR3 bases: TGTGCCAGCAGCCCGGGGGCGGTCCTGTTTTTT. Its translation: CASSPGAVLFF.

V gene TRBV9 combines with J gene TRBJ2-3; 8 bases fit TRBD2. The germline V gene has CDR1 SGDLS and CDR2 YYNGEE. This CDR3 is 14 amino acids long. V trimming: 3 bases; J trimming: 4 bases; junction bases outside the gene matches: 4. CDR3 nucleotides: TGTGCCAGCAGCGAAGCTAGCGGGCCAGATACGCAGTATTTT. It is translated as CASSEASGPDTQYF.

The J gene is TRBJ2-1, the V gene TRBV11-3; 8 bases line up with TRBD2. CDR3 length: 15 amino acids. Unmatched junction bases numbered 4, after V lost 1 base and J lost 5 bases. Per germline, CDR1 SGHNT and CDR2 YENEEA. The DNA for the CDR3 is TGTGCCAGCAGCTTAGGGGGACTAGACCACAATGAGCAGTTCTTC. Translation gives CASSLGGLDHNEQFF.

The chain carries TRBV5-6 and TRBJ1-1; 8 bases fit TRBD1. This CDR3 region has 16 residues. In germline, CDR1 is SGHDT, CDR2 YYEEEE. V gave up 2 bases and J gave up 5 bases; unmatched junction bases: 11. CDR3 sequence (DNA): TGTGCCAGCAGCTTAAGGACAGGGAGTTTGGGAACTGAAGCTTTCTTT. It encodes CASSLRTGSLGTEAFF.

The chain uses TRBV5-3 and TRBJ2-7; possibly TRBD1 or TRBD2 for D (6 bases each). TRBV5-3 is annotated as an ORF whose role is uncertain. This CDR3 contains 14 residues. V was shortened by 4 bases and J by 2 bases, with 13 bases between the two germline ends. Written as DNA, the CDR3 is TGTGCCAGAAGCAAATATCGGGGGCCCTACGAGCAGTACTTC. This codes for CARSKYRGPYEQYF.

This chain joins TRBV7-6 and TRBJ2-1; TRBD2 matches at 9 bases. The J segment lost 0 bases and the V segment lost 5 bases, leaving 11 bases of the junction unmatched. The CDR3 consists of 18 residues. Germline V gene data show CDR1 as SGHVS and CDR2 as FNYEAQ. CDR3 DNA: TGTGCCAGCAGCATTCAAGGGGGTAGCGGGAGCTCCTACAATGAGCAGTTCTTC. Translating gives CASSIQGGSGSSYNEQFF.

The chain uses TRBV28 and TRBJ2-1, with 14 bases lining up with TRBD2. J gave up 6 bases and V 10 bases, and 11 bases lay outside the gene matches. Germline V gives CDR1 MDHEN, CDR2 SYDVKM. This CDR3 is 16 amino acids long. The chain's CDR3 is CATGLAGGRWGNEQFF. CDR3 bases: TGTGCCACAGGACTAGCGGGAGGAAGATGGGGCAATGAGCAGTTCTTC.

This clone was seen ten or more times. This sequence joins TRBV7-8 and TRBJ1-3; D gene unclear. Trimming left V 4 bases short and J 2 bases short, with 9 bases between. The CDR3 runs to 14 residues. The germline CDR1 and CDR2 sequences are SGHVS and FQNEAQ. In DNA, the CDR3 is TGTGCCAGCAGCTACAGTAGCCCTGGAAACACCATATATTTT. Translation: CASSYSSPGNTIYF.

The chain employs TRBV10-1 and TRBJ1-2; a weak D match, TRBD1 (5 bases). Germline CDR1 is WNHNN and CDR2 is SYGVQD (reference sequence). V lost 2 bases, J lost 4 bases, and 20 bases lay in between. The CDR3 contains 17 residues. The CDR3 nucleotides read TGCGCCAGCAGTGAGCCAGCGACGGCGGGGGTTGCCTATGGCTACACCTTC. Translation: CASSEPATAGVAYGYTF.